Listed below are T cell receptor beta chains from one sample, sequenced in a study of radiotherapy plus CTLA-4 blockade in lung cancer. The data were produced by immunoSEQ multiplex PCR, yet TCRdb's version contains in-frame clones alone and is incomplete. The table includes 26,000 or so clones, around 80% detected once. The sequences come from peripheral blood, collected from a patient treated with radiotherapy plus ipilimumab. The receptors come from a human donor with non-small cell lung cancer that progressed on radiotherapy plus ipilimumab. CDR3s include the opening cysteine and the closing phenylalanine or tryptophan. A D gene is named only where the DNA matches it firmly. Clone size is shown for a subset of rows, as once, few, many or a class of expanded clone.

J gene | clone size | V gene | D gene | CDR3 DNA | CDR3 protein
TRBJ1-4 | NA | TRBV2 | TRBD1 | TGTGCCAGCAGTCCACAGGGGACTAATGAAAAACTGTTTTTT | CASSPQGTNEKLFF
TRBJ2-7 | few | TRBV10-2 | NA | TGCGCCAGCAGCCCCAATACCTACGAGCAGTACTTC | CASSPNTYEQYF
TRBJ2-7 | NA | TRBV28 | TRBD2 | TGTGCCAGCAGTTTAATGGGAGGGGCTCACGAGCAGTACTTC | CASSLMGGAHEQYF
TRBJ2-1 | NA | TRBV29-1 | TRBD2 | TGCAGCGTTGAGGGGGGGATTAACTCCTACAATGAGCAGTTCTTC | CSVEGGINSYNEQFF
TRBJ1-5 | once | TRBV4-1 | NA | TGCGCCAGCAGCCAAGAGGCGCAGGCATTCAATCAGCCCCAGCATTTT | CASSQEAQAFNQPQHF
TRBJ2-1 | NA | TRBV7-9 | NA | TGTGCCAGCAGCTTAGGGCACAGGGGAGGAGGCAATGAGCAGTTCTTC | CASSLGHRGGGNEQFF
TRBJ2-7 | NA | TRBV4-1 | NA | TGCGCCAGCAGCCAAGGACCAGGGTTATCCTACGAGCAGTACTTC | CASSQGPGLSYEQYF
TRBJ1-2 | NA | TRBV9 | NA | TGTGCCAGCAGCTCAATCACTGAGACGTCCTATGGCTACACCTTC | CASSSITETSYGYTF
TRBJ2-1 | NA | TRBV9 | TRBD2 | TGTGCCAGCAGCGTAGCGAGCGGGGGGGCGAGCTCCTACAATGAGCAGTTCTTC | CASSVASGGASSYNEQFF
TRBJ1-6 | NA | TRBV9 | TRBD1 | TGTGCCAGCAGCGTCGGACAGGGGAATTCACCCCTCCACTTT | CASSVGQGNSPLHF
TRBJ1-5 | NA | TRBV19 | NA | TGTGCCAGTAGTATCCTCGACGGATCAATCAATCAGCCCCAGCATTTT | CASSILDGSINQPQHF
TRBJ2-7 | NA | TRBV19 | NA | TGTGCCAGTAGCCAAGGGGGGGGCGAGCAGTACTTC | CASSQGGGEQYF
TRBJ2-1 | NA | TRBV19 | TRBD2 | TGTGCCAGTAGTATCAGAGGACTAGCGGAACTACCCTTCGATGAGCAGTTCTTC | CASSIRGLAELPFDEQFF
TRBJ1-5 | once | TRBV28 | NA | TGTGCCAGCAGTTTATTTACAACAGGGTCCAGCAATCAGCCCCAGCATTTT | CASSLFTTGSSNQPQHF
TRBJ1-2 | NA | TRBV9 | TRBD1 | TGTGCCAGCAGCGTGGGGACAGAGATATATGGCTACACCTTC | CASSVGTEIYGYTF
TRBJ2-1 | NA | TRBV7-3 | NA | TGTGCCAGCAGCTTAATTCAGAGCTCCTACAATGAGCAGTTCTTC | CASSLIQSSYNEQFF
TRBJ2-5 | NA | TRBV9 | TRBD2 | TGTGCCAGCAGCGTAGGGGGACTAGCAGCGGAGACCCAGTACTTC | CASSVGGLAAETQYF
TRBJ2-1 | NA | TRBV4-2 | NA | TGTGCCAGCAGCCAAGGGACTTCCTCCTACAATGAGCAGTTCTTC | CASSQGTSSYNEQFF
TRBJ1-1 | NA | TRBV7-9 | NA | TGTGCCAGCAGCTTATCGGCCTTAGAGGCTTTCTTT | CASSLSALEAFF
TRBJ2-6 | NA | TRBV19 | TRBD1 | TGTGCCAGTAGCCCTTTGACAGGGGAGTCTGGGGCCAACGTCCTGACTTTC | CASSPLTGESGANVLTF
TRBJ2-6 | NA | TRBV5-1 | NA | TGCGCCAGCAGCTTGAGGGGAACCTTCTCTGGGGCCAACGTCCTGACTTTC | CASSLRGTFSGANVLTF
TRBJ2-5 | NA | TRBV13 | NA | TGTGCCAGCAGCTTCCAGGGAGAGACCCAGTACTTC | CASSFQGETQYF
TRBJ1-3 | NA | TRBV7-9 | TRBD1 | TGTGCCAGCAGCTTCCCCAGGACAGGGGGCTTTGGAAACACCATATATTTT | CASSFPRTGGFGNTIYF
TRBJ2-7 | NA | TRBV7-9 | NA | TGTGCCAGCGGTTACGAGCAGTACTTC | CASGYEQYF
TRBJ2-1 | NA | TRBV15 | TRBD2 | TGTGCCACCAGCAGTACCGGGACTAGACAGTACAATGAGCAGTTCTTC | CATSSTGTRQYNEQFF
TRBJ2-5 | NA | TRBV5-1 | TRBD1 | TGCGCCAGCAGCTTCAGGCAGGGGGTTGAGACCCAGTACTTC | CASSFRQGVETQYF
TRBJ1-1 | NA | TRBV27 | NA | TGTGCCAGCAGTTTATCCAGGAACACTGAAGCTTTCTTT | CASSLSRNTEAFF
TRBJ2-7 | few | TRBV28 | NA | TGTGCCAGCAGCTCAATAAGGGATTACGAGCAGTACTTC | CASSSIRDYEQYF
TRBJ2-2 | NA | TRBV7-9 | NA | TGTGCCAGCAGCCCCCCCAGGAACACCGGGGAGCTGTTTTTT | CASSPPRNTGELFF
TRBJ2-7 | NA | TRBV6-5 | TRBD1 | TGTGCCAGCAGTTATGCCCCAACAGGGGCCTACGAGCAGTACTTC | CASSYAPTGAYEQYF
TRBJ2-2 | NA | TRBV11-2 | NA | TGTGCCAGCAGCCGCCCGCGTAAACCCGGGGAGCTGTTTTTT | CASSRPRKPGELFF
TRBJ2-2 | medium-sized | TRBV7-2 | NA | TGTGCCAGCACCGAGGGGGGGTCCGGGGAGCTGTTTTTT | CASTEGGSGELFF
TRBJ2-7 | NA | TRBV28 | TRBD2 | TGTGCCAGCAGTTTTCTGCGGGGGAGCTCCTACGAGCAGTACTTC | CASSFLRGSSYEQYF
TRBJ2-3 | NA | TRBV14 | TRBD2 | TGTGCCAGCAGCCAACTAGCGGGTTTAGTGGATACGCAGTATTTT | CASSQLAGLVDTQYF
TRBJ1-2 | few | TRBV5-1 | NA | TGCGCCAGCAGCTTGGCAGGGGTGGGCTATGGCTACACCTTC | CASSLAGVGYGYTF
TRBJ2-1 | NA | TRBV21-1 | NA | TGTGCCAGCAGCAAAAAATTGGGGGCGAGCTCCTACAATGAGCAGTTCTTC | CASSKKLGASSYNEQFF
TRBJ2-7 | NA | TRBV5-1 | TRBD1 | TGCGCCAGCAGCACAGGGGGCAAGGGCTACGAGCAGTACTTC | CASSTGGKGYEQYF
TRBJ2-5 | NA | TRBV5-1 | NA | TGCGCCAGCAGCTTGGATGGCGGAGGTCTAGAGACCCAGTACTTC | CASSLDGGGLETQYF
TRBJ2-1 | NA | TRBV7-6 | NA | TGTGCCAGCAGCCCCACAGCGAACAATGAGCAGTTCTTC | CASSPTANNEQFF
TRBJ2-7 | NA | TRBV11-2 | TRBD2 | TGTGCCAGCAGGCGAACTAGCGGGGATTCCTACGAGCAGTACTTC | CASRRTSGDSYEQYF
TRBJ2-7 | NA | TRBV11-2 | NA | TGTGCCAGCAGCTTCCGGGATTTCTCCTACGAGCAGTACTTC | CASSFRDFSYEQYF
TRBJ1-4 | NA | TRBV5-1 | TRBD1 | TGCGCCAGCAGCCTCATAGGGACAGGTGAAAATGAAAAACTGTTTTTT | CASSLIGTGENEKLFF
TRBJ1-2 | NA | TRBV5-1 | TRBD1 | TGCGCCAGCTCTCTACAGGGGGACAACTATGGCTACACCTTC | CASSLQGDNYGYTF
TRBJ2-5 | NA | TRBV28 | NA | TGTGCCAGCAGTTTTAGGCAGGGGGAGACCCAGTACTTC | CASSFRQGETQYF
TRBJ1-3 | NA | TRBV6-5 | NA | TGTGCCAGCAGTTTGGTCGGACGGAGCTCTGGAAACACCATATATTTT | CASSLVGRSSGNTIYF
TRBJ1-2 | NA | TRBV7-2 | NA | TGTGCCAGCAGCTTAAATGCAGGGCGCCTGTCTTATGGCTACACCTTC | CASSLNAGRLSYGYTF
TRBJ2-7 | NA | TRBV5-7 | NA | TGTGCCAGCAGTTTCGGCTTGGAGCAGTACTTC | CASSFGLEQYF
TRBJ2-2 | NA | TRBV9 | NA | TGTGCCAGCAGCGTAGGACCTTTAAGCACCGGGGAGCTGTTTTTT | CASSVGPLSTGELFF
TRBJ1-1 | NA | TRBV14 | TRBD1 | TGTGCCAGCAGCCAAGTTCGGGACAGGGTCACTGAAGCTTTCTTT | CASSQVRDRVTEAFF
TRBJ2-5 | NA | TRBV6-6 | NA | TGTGCCAGCAGCCACGGGGCGGAGACCCAGTACTTC | CASSHGAETQYF
TRBJ1-1 | once | TRBV5-4 | NA | TGTGCCAGCAGCACCAGACCGATGAACACTGAAGCTTTCTTT | CASSTRPMNTEAFF
TRBJ1-1 | once | TRBV29-1 | NA | TGCAGCGTCCGAGGACAGAACACTGAAGCTTTCTTT | CSVRGQNTEAFF
TRBJ1-2 | once | TRBV7-2 | NA | TGTGCCAGCAGCCCCCAAGTTGGGGGGGCAGCCGGGGGCTACACCTTC | CASSPQVGGAAGGYTF
TRBJ1-5 | NA | TRBV15 | TRBD1 | TGTGCCACCAGCAACTCAGGGGGGCAGCCCCAGCATTTT | CATSNSGGQPQHF
TRBJ2-5 | NA | TRBV7-9 | NA | TGTGCCAGCAGCTTAGTGGGCTTGACCGGGGAGACCCAGTACTTC | CASSLVGLTGETQYF
TRBJ2-3 | once | TRBV19 | TRBD2 | TGTGCCAGTACTAGCGGGAGAGTTGATACGCAGTATTTT | CASTSGRVDTQYF
TRBJ2-1 | NA | TRBV6-6 | TRBD1 | TGTGCCAGCAGTTTACGACAGGGTCTTAATGAGCAGTTCTTC | CASSLRQGLNEQFF